This TCR beta chain was sequenced for a study of T cells in Graves' hyperthyroidism and ophthalmopathy. The diagnoses drew upon clinical symptoms, serum thyroxine and TRAb, thyroid ultrasound and orbital computed tomography. PBMCs were derived from approximately 10 ml fresh peripheral blood. There were TCR beta CDR3 regions amplified from RNA transcripts. The HTBI primer set drove a first-round RT-PCR of the TCR CDR3. TCRdb itself ran the multiplex PCR reads through MiXCR, one entry per CDR3 protein. The table includes about 270,000 distinct CDR3 sequences, about 20% detected once. This clonotype appeared many times. The antigen is unknown. Findings and limits, study-wide: Most thyroid clonotypes that were expanded above 0.001 also turned up in blood. A 13 V-J signature model discriminated ophthalmopathy versus stable hyperthyroidism.

The V gene end was trimmed by 9 bases and the J gene end by 10 bases; junction bases not matched to a gene: 18. This CDR3 region has 15 residues. Germline V gives CDR1 SGHVS, CDR2 FQNEAQ. The sample consisted of blood. The sequence was obtained from a man aged 25 to 40 with Graves' ophthalmopathy. The chain recombines TRBV7-8 with TRBJ2-1, with TRBD2 matching 7 bases. The DNA of the CDR3 is TGTGCCAGTCTTCTATTCGGGAGGAGTGAGGGGGAGCAGTTCTTC. Translating gives CASLLFGRSEGEQFF.